Described below is a single T cell receptor (beta chain) sequence and its context. Antigen: not known. This entry is derived from a study of T cells in tuberculosis. Germline V gene sequence: CDR1 SGHVS, CDR2 FQNEAQ. This CDR3 comprises 16 residues. With 2 bases removed from V and 6 bases from J, the gap between germline ends came to 19 bases. Profiling relied on immunoSEQ multiplex PCR, and the TCRdb table lists in-frame clones only, not all of them. The sample lists 30,000 to 45,000 clones, roughly 93% occurring once. Study conclusions and caveats: Selection depended on which cryopreserved specimens were available. The TCR-beta difference was not significant; alpha differences partly reflected length.

The V call is TRBV7-8, the J call TRBJ1-1; the D gene is possibly TRBD1 (6 bases). The receptor was isolated from a donor aged 10-30 years with latent tuberculosis or without tuberculosis infection. The specimen was PBMCs. The CDR3 reads CASSLSPIIGTSEAFF. The DNA for the CDR3 is TGTGCCAGCAGCTTATCTCCGATTATTGGGACATCTGAAGCTTTCTTT.